This passage covers 26 T cell receptor beta chains from one sample sequenced in a study of blood T cell repertoires in COVID-19 (TCRdb year 2020). Library preparation used the immunoSEQ multiplex PCR assay. In TCRdb, the immuneACCESS table is reduced to in-frame sequences with V and J assigned. These tables do not hold every clone; where another copy was compared, an unresolved V gene accounts for under half, and the others remain unexplained. The sample table shows fewer than 200,000 clones, and around 82% are seen once. The ten biggest clones cover roughly 19% of the sample. The sequencing sample was made of peripheral blood. All receptors come from a woman between 65 and 79 years old who had recovered from COVID-19.

J is TRBJ2-7 and V is TRBV7-3, with D possibly being TRBD2 (5 bases). The germline CDR1 and CDR2 sequences are SGHTA and FQGTGA. V was cut by 5 bases and J by 2 bases, with 16 bases left in between. The CDR3 runs 15 residues. CDR3 sequence reads: CASSPPGRVTYEQYF. The CDR3, as DNA: TGTGCCAGCAGCCCACCCGGGCGGGTGACCTACGAGCAGTACTTC.

This clone showed up just a few times. V is TRBV7-3 and J is TRBJ1-2; D gene unclear. Trimming took off 5 bases at V and 9 bases at J, with 19 bases between the two ends. CDR1 is SGHTA and CDR2 is FQGTGA in the germline V gene. This CDR3 has 14 residues. The CDR3 loop reads CASSPTPDFGSYTF. Written as DNA, the CDR3 is TGTGCCAGCAGCCCCACCCCGGACTTTGGGAGCTACACCTTC.

Remarks on this clone: Sequence at one end of the junction differs from germline and may be a read error. The V and J genes are TRBV18 and TRBJ2-7; 9 bases match TRBD1. There are 17 residues in the CDR3. Germline loops: CDR1 KGHSH, CDR2 LQKENI. The CDR3 here is CASSPPSRGQGSYEQYF. For the CDR3, the DNA is TGTGCCAGCTCGCCACCCAGTAGGGGACAGGGTTCCTACGAGCAGTACTTC.

V gene TRBV7-9 combines with J gene TRBJ2-2; 7 bases fit TRBD1. Germline CDR1 reads SEHNR; CDR2 reads FQNEAQ (reference sequence). The ends lost 7 bases at V and 7 bases at J; junction bases unmatched: 9. CDR3 length: 14 amino acids. The DNA of the CDR3 is TGTGCCAGCACCCGCGGCAGGGGGTTCGGGGAGCTGTTTTTT. Translation gives CASTRGRGFGELFF.

The chain employs TRBV7-7 and TRBJ2-1, with D tentatively TRBD2 (5 bases). Trimming stripped 5 bases from V and 1 base from J, with 12 bases between. The CDR3 runs 15 residues. Germline V gene sequence: CDR1 SSHAT, CDR2 FNYEAQ (reference sequence). The CDR3 sequence is CASSPAPGSYNEQFF. Written as DNA, the CDR3 is TGTGCCAGCAGCCCTGCACCGGGGTCCTACAATGAGCAGTTCTTC.

The V and J genes are TRBV7-3 and TRBJ2-3, with 8 nucleotides matching TRBD2. The CDR3 length is 16 residues. Germline V gene lookup returns CDR1 SGHTA and CDR2 FQGTGA. The V segment lost 4 bases and the J segment 5 bases; nucleotides outside the gene matches: 11. CDR3 in amino acids: CASSSTLAGGGDTQYF. As DNA, the CDR3 is TGTGCCAGCAGCTCAACCCTAGCGGGTGGGGGAGATACGCAGTATTTT.

V and J are TRBV9 and TRBJ2-5; D may be TRBD2 (6 bases). From germline, CDR1 is SGDLS and CDR2 YYNGEE. The ends were cut back, 0 bases at V and 5 bases at J, with 14 bases in the middle. This CDR3 contains 15 residues. Here the CDR3 reads CASSVARMRGETQYF. Written as DNA, the CDR3 is TGTGCCAGCAGCGTAGCGAGGATGCGGGGTGAGACCCAGTACTTC.

The gene calls are TRBV6-5 and TRBJ2-2, with D perhaps matching TRBD2 (5 bases). The CDR3 runs 15 residues. V lost 0 bases and J lost 7, with 12 bases in between. Looked up from germline, CDR1 is MNHEY and CDR2 is SVGAGI. The CDR3 nucleotides are TGTGCCAGCAGTTACTCGACGGGGATAGGCGGGGAGCTGTTTTTT. This encodes CASSYSTGIGGELFF.

The CDR3 spells CASRRTGWGNTEAFF. For the CDR3, the DNA is TGTGCCAGCAGGAGGACAGGGTGGGGGAACACTGAAGCTTTCTTT. The rearrangement links TRBV28 to TRBJ1-1; 8 bases line up with TRBD1. The length of the CDR3 is 15 residues. Trimming at V came to 6 bases and at J to 1 base, leaving 7 bases not matched to a gene. Germline lookup yields CDR1 MDHEN and CDR2 SYDVKM.

The rearrangement uses TRBV28 and TRBJ1-5; D is ambiguous. The CDR3 extends over 12 amino acids. The V gene lost 5 bases and the J gene lost 5 bases, with 7 bases spanning the gap. Germline V gene data show CDR1 as MDHEN and CDR2 as SYDVKM. CDR3 nucleotide sequence: TGTGCCAGCAGTGCGCCCTATCAGCCCCAGCATTTT. Protein sequence: CASSAPYQPQHF.

This sequence joins TRBV27 and TRBJ2-3; D might be TRBD1 (9 bases). The germline V gene has CDR1 MNHEY and CDR2 SMNVEV (reference sequence). CDR3 length: 22 amino acids. With 2 bases removed from V and 6 bases from J, the gap between germline ends came to 36 bases. The CDR3 sequence: CASSLKPRTGAPLGGRRDTQYF. CDR3 nucleotides: TGTGCCAGCAGTTTAAAACCGCGGACAGGGGCACCCTTAGGCGGGAGGCGGGATACGCAGTATTTT.

On this clone: Distinct nucleotide sequences in the sample also encode this CDR3. The genes are TRBV7-3 and TRBJ2-2, with D unresolved. Trimming shortened V by 5 bases and J by 7 bases, and 5 bases separated the two germline ends. This CDR3 is 11 amino acids long. The germline gives CDR1 SGHTA, CDR2 FQGTGA. The CDR3 sequence: CASSPGGELFF. CDR3 in DNA: TGTGCCAGCAGCCCAGGCGGGGAGCTGTTTTTT.

This clone turned up a few times. The chain carries TRBV11-2 and TRBJ2-1; a weak D match, TRBD1 (5 bases). V gave up 4 bases and J gave up 2 bases, with 15 bases separating them. This CDR3 spans 16 amino acids. Germline V gives CDR1 SGHAT, CDR2 FQNNGV. CDR3 loop: CASSSLGPRTYNEQFF. In DNA, the CDR3 is TGTGCCAGCAGCTCCCTGGGGCCCAGAACCTACAATGAGCAGTTCTTC.

This chain uses TRBV28 with TRBJ1-1; TRBD1 matches at 7 bases. CDR1 MDHEN and CDR2 SYDVKM come from the germline V gene. CDR3 length: 15 residues. The V and J ends lost 6 bases and 3 bases, in that order; junction bases with no gene match: 10. The CDR3 bases are TGTGCCAGCAGCCACTCACAGGGGTGGGACACTGAAGCTTTCTTT. It yields the protein CASSHSQGWDTEAFF. The complete variable domain, with remaining parts taken from reference TRBV28 and TRBJ1-1, reads DVKVTQSSRYLVKRTGEKVFLECVQDMDHENMFWYRQDPGLGLRLIYFSYDVKMKEKGDIPEGYSVSREKKERFSLILESASTNQTSMYLCASSHSQGWDTEAFFGQGTRLTVV.

The genes are TRBV6-6 and TRBJ2-2; 12 bases line up with TRBD2. Germline V gene sequence: CDR1 MNHNY, CDR2 SVGAGI (reference sequence). V lost 10 bases to trimming and J lost 5 bases; unmatched junction nucleotides: 5. This CDR3 contains 14 residues. The CDR3 DNA is TGTGCCACCCTAGCGGGAGGGGGGACCGGGGAGCTGTTTTTT. Its translation is CATLAGGGTGELFF.

Only one count was recorded for this clone. The chain joins TRBV10-3 to TRBJ1-5; D is perhaps TRBD1 (5 bases). Germline CDR1 is ENHRY and CDR2 is SYGVKD. V shed 4 bases and J shed 5 bases, with 9 bases lying between them. This CDR3 is built from 13 residues. DNA of the CDR3: TGTGCCATCAGTGTGGGGGAGGATCAGCCCCAGCATTTT. Encoded protein: CAISVGEDQPQHF.

The rearrangement joins TRBV7-8 to TRBJ1-1; D not resolved. Germline lookup yields CDR1 SGHVS and CDR2 FQNEAQ. The ends were cut back, 3 bases at V and 1 base at J, with 3 bases in the middle. The CDR3 totals 12 residues. The DNA for the CDR3 is TGTGCCAGCAGCTTCTCGAACACTGAAGCTTTCTTT. Translation: CASSFSNTEAFF.

This chain connects TRBV5-6 to TRBJ1-5, with 8 nucleotides matching TRBD1. The CDR3 contains 14 residues. V lost 4 bases, J lost 2 bases, and 2 bases stayed unmatched. CDR1 SGHDT and CDR2 YYEEEE come from the germline V gene. CDR3: CASSRGQGNQPQHF. CDR3 DNA: TGTGCCAGCAGCCGGGGACAGGGCAATCAGCCCCAGCATTTT.

This clone was seen just once. The chain links TRBV30 to TRBJ2-7; D possibly corresponds to TRBD2 (6 bases). Germline CDR1 is GTSNPN and CDR2 is SVGIG (reference sequence). The CDR3 extends over 14 amino acids. V lost 2 bases, J lost 6 bases, and 17 bases lay in between. Here the CDR3 reads CAWSRGAPWGEQYF. Here the CDR3 DNA reads TGTGCCTGGAGTCGCGGGGCCCCCTGGGGCGAGCAGTACTTC. The full variable domain, rest sourced from reference TRBV30 and TRBJ2-7, is SQTIHQWPATLVQPVGSPLSLECTVEGTSNPNLYWYRQAAGRGLQLLFYSVGIGQISSEVPQNLSASRPQDRQFILSSKKLLLSDSGFYLCAWSRGAPWGEQYFGPGTRLTVT.

The chain couples TRBV7-2 to TRBJ1-2; D perhaps matches TRBD1 (6 bases). The CDR3 has 15 residues. V was shortened by 1 base and J by 4 bases, with 13 bases between the two germline ends. CDR1 is SGHTA, CDR2 FQGNSA, per germline. The CDR3 protein is CASSLGPPRGYGYTF. The CDR3 region has the DNA TGTGCCAGCAGCTTAGGGCCGCCCAGGGGCTATGGCTACACCTTC.

The rearrangement links TRBV2 to TRBJ1-2, with D maybe TRBD1 (6 bases). Per the germline V gene, CDR1 is SNHLY and CDR2 is FYNNEI. CDR3 length: 14 residues. V dropped 6 bases and J dropped 6 bases, with 17 bases sitting between them. The CDR3 region is CASSDSGGQDGYTF. The CDR3 coding sequence is TGTGCCAGCAGCGATTCGGGGGGGCAGGATGGCTACACCTTC.

The chain carries TRBV3-1 (or the pseudogene TRBV3-2) and TRBJ2-7, with 9 bases lining up with TRBD1. Germline trimming cut 5 bases from V and 2 bases from J; bases unmatched to any gene: 4. The CDR3 consists of 14 residues. Germline V gene lookup returns CDR1 LGHDT and CDR2 YNNKEL (reference sequence). The CDR3 is CASSDGTGPYEQYF. The CDR3 nucleotides are TGTGCCAGCAGCGACGGGACAGGGCCCTACGAGCAGTACTTC.

The CDR3 region is CASSTSGRGSYNEQFF. As DNA, the CDR3 is TGTGCCAGCAGCACTAGCGGGAGGGGGTCCTACAATGAGCAGTTCTTC. The chain uses TRBV9 and TRBJ2-1, with TRBD2 identical over 13 bases. The germline CDR1 and CDR2 sequences are SGDLS and YYNGEE. V lost 4 bases, J lost 1 base, and 2 bases stayed unmatched. The CDR3 runs to 16 residues.

The genes are TRBV4-1 and TRBJ2-4; 7 bases match TRBD1. Germline CDR1 is MGHRA and CDR2 is YSYEKL. The CDR3 spans 14 residues. V trimming: 3 bases; J trimming: 13 bases; junction bases outside the gene matches: 12. CDR3 protein: CASSQGAFGQDQYF. CDR3 nucleotide sequence: TGCGCCAGCAGCCAGGGGGCCTTCGGACAGGACCAGTACTTC.

The chain combines TRBV5-1 with TRBJ1-2; D remains unclear. Trimming shortened V by 0 bases and J by 2 bases, and 17 bases separated the two germline ends. The CDR3 contains 17 residues. Germline V gene sequence: CDR1 SGHRS, CDR2 YFSETQ. CDR3 coding DNA: TGCGCCAGCAGCTTGGGGTTTTTGTTGGGCCGAAACTATGGCTACACCTTC. It specifies CASSLGFLLGRNYGYTF. Variable domain in full (rest from reference TRBV5-1 and TRBJ1-2): KAGVTQTPRYLIKTRGQQVTLSCSPISGHRSVSWYQQTPGQGLQFLFEYFSETQRNKGNFPGRFSGRQFSNSRSEMNVSTLELGDSALYLCASSLGFLLGRNYGYTFGSGTRLTVV.

This chain joins TRBV5-1 and TRBJ2-1; tentative D call: TRBD2 (5 bases). The CDR3 spans 14 residues. Trimming stripped 4 bases from V and 6 bases from J, with 14 bases between. Looked up from germline, CDR1 is SGHRS and CDR2 is YFSETQ. CDR3 in DNA: TGCGCCAGCAGCCGGGAAGGGCTAGCCAATGAGCAGTTCTTC. It specifies CASSREGLANEQFF. The full variable domain, with the rest looked up from reference TRBV5-1 and TRBJ2-1, is KAGVTQTPRYLIKTRGQQVTLSCSPISGHRSVSWYQQTPGQGLQFLFEYFSETQRNKGNFPGRFSGRQFSNSRSEMNVSTLELGDSALYLCASSREGLANEQFFGPGTRLTVL.